This entry lists 20 T cell receptor beta chains sequenced from one sample in a study of cytomegalovirus exposure and HLA in healthy donors. The PCR had 60 Vbeta and 13 Jbeta primers. This table comes from immunoSEQ multiplex PCR, and its TCRdb copy is limited to in-frame clones, with some not included. The sample includes 150,000 to 170,000 clones, 70% to 80% of them seen just once. Material for sequencing was PBMCs. These receptors all stem from a man in his thirties or forties in good health and CMV-seropositive.

The chain employs TRBV5-8 and TRBJ2-7; D gene ambiguous. With 3 bases removed from V and 3 bases from J, the gap between germline ends came to 7 bases. The CDR3 totals 12 residues. CDR1 is SGHTS, CDR2 YDEGEE, per germline. CDR3 nucleotide sequence: TGTGCCAGCAGCTCCTATTACTACGAGCAGTACTTC. It specifies CASSSYYYEQYF.

This clone came up a few times. The chain links TRBV4-1 to TRBJ2-2; TRBD1 aligns across 11 bases. In germline, CDR1 is MGHRA, CDR2 YSYEKL. V gave up 4 bases and J gave up 0 bases; unmatched junction bases: 4. The CDR3 runs 17 residues. The CDR3 spells CASSRTGQGANTGELFF. For the CDR3, the DNA is TGCGCCAGCAGCCGTACGGGACAGGGGGCGAACACCGGGGAGCTGTTTTTT.

This CDR3 is CASSPWVLQRPGTEAFF. Written as DNA, the CDR3 is TGTGCCAGCAGCCCGTGGGTCCTCCAGCGACCCGGAACTGAAGCTTTCTTT. J is TRBJ1-1 and V is TRBV11-2; D gene uncertain. The CDR3 has 17 amino acids. Germline V gene sequence: CDR1 SGHAT, CDR2 FQNNGV. Trimming took 5 bases from V and 5 from J, leaving 24 bases between them. Full variable domain (remainder filled in from reference TRBV11-2 and TRBJ1-1): EAGVAQSPRYKIIEKRQSVAFWCNPISGHATLYWYQQILGQGPKLLIQFQNNGVVDDSQLPKDRFSAERLKGVDSTLKIQPAKLEDSAVYLCASSPWVLQRPGTEAFFGQGTRLTVV.

The chain couples TRBV27 to TRBJ1-6, with a possible D match to TRBD1 (6 bases). Trimming stripped 6 bases from V and 11 bases from J, with 20 bases between. The CDR3 has 15 residues. Germline V gene data show CDR1 as MNHEY and CDR2 as SMNVEV (reference sequence). CDR3 loop: CASSPQGPGRTPLHF. The DNA of the CDR3 is TGTGCCAGCAGCCCACAGGGTCCTGGCCGTACACCCCTCCACTTT.

The J gene is TRBJ2-7, the V gene TRBV15, with TRBD1 matching over 11 bases. The CDR3 contains 14 residues. Looked up from germline, CDR1 is LNHNV and CDR2 is YYDKDF (reference sequence). V was pared by 3 bases and J by 5 bases, with 3 bases of the junction left unmatched. CDR3 region: CATSRDRGRHEQYF. CDR3 coding DNA: TGTGCCACCAGCAGGGACAGGGGGCGGCACGAGCAGTACTTC.

The chain carries TRBV9 and TRBJ1-2; D gene uncertain. The CDR3 sequence is 14 residues long. Trimming shortened V by 3 bases and J by 7 bases, and 16 bases separated the two germline ends. Germline CDR1 reads SGDLS; CDR2 reads YYNGEE. Here the CDR3 reads CASSGRTGGSGYTF. The CDR3 DNA follows: TGTGCCAGCAGCGGGAGGACGGGCGGTAGTGGCTACACCTTC.

The chain links TRBV9 to TRBJ2-2; 8 nucleotides match TRBD2. The V and J ends lost 4 bases and 2 bases, in that order; junction bases with no gene match: 4. Germline CDR1 is SGDLS and CDR2 is YYNGEE. The CDR3 runs 15 residues. CDR3 amino acids: CASSPRGGNTGELFF. The CDR3 DNA reads as TGTGCCAGCAGCCCCCGGGGGGGCAACACCGGGGAGCTGTTTTTT. The complete variable domain, with remaining parts taken from reference TRBV9 and TRBJ2-2, reads DSGVTQTPKHLITATGQRVTLRCSPRSGDLSVYWYQQSLDQGLQFLIQYYNGEERAKGNILERFSAQQFPDLHSELNLSSLELGDSALYFCASSPRGGNTGELFFGEGSRLTVL.

The V and J genes are TRBV30 and TRBJ2-2, with TRBD1 as a possible D gene (5 bases). This CDR3 contains 14 residues. Trimming stripped 1 base from V and 1 base from J, with 7 bases between. CDR1 GTSNPN and CDR2 SVGIG come from the germline V gene (reference sequence). CDR3 DNA sequence: TGTGCCTGGAGTGGACAGAGGAACACCGGGGAGCTGTTTTTT. Translating gives CAWSGQRNTGELFF. Full variable domain (outside the CDR3, taken from reference TRBV30 and TRBJ2-2): SQTIHQWPATLVQPVGSPLSLECTVEGTSNPNLYWYRQAAGRGLQLLFYSVGIGQISSEVPQNLSASRPQDRQFILSSKKLLLSDSGFYLCAWSGQRNTGELFFGEGSRLTVL.

The V call is TRBV6-5, the J call TRBJ2-7, with D perhaps matching TRBD1 (5 bases). CDR1 and CDR2 (germline): MNHEY, SVGAGI. This CDR3 region has 15 residues. Trimming shortened V by 6 bases and J by 1 base, and 16 bases separated the two germline ends. The CDR3 bases are TGTGCCAGCAGCCGACTTTTAGGGGTGTCCTACGAGCAGTACTTC. It translates to CASSRLLGVSYEQYF.

CDR3 in amino acids: CAWSRGNQPQHF. In DNA, the CDR3 is TGTGCCTGGAGCAGGGGAAATCAGCCCCAGCATTTT. J is TRBJ1-5 and V is TRBV30; possible D gene TRBD1, 6 bases. V shed 3 bases and J shed 4 bases, with 7 bases lying between them. The CDR3 extends over 12 amino acids. Germline CDR1 and CDR2: GTSNPN and SVGIG (reference sequence).

V gene TRBV29-1 combines with J gene TRBJ1-4; the match to TRBD1 covers 7 bases. Germline lookup yields CDR1 SQVTM and CDR2 ANQGSEA. This CDR3 comprises 15 residues. The junction had 10 bases not matched to a gene; V was cut back by 5 bases and J by 4 bases. The CDR3 loop is CSVLFMGQINEKLFF. In DNA, the CDR3 is TGCAGCGTTCTCTTCATGGGACAGATTAATGAAAAACTGTTTTTT.

The V gene is TRBV6-5, the J gene TRBJ2-5, with TRBD1 matching 7 bases. J was trimmed by 3 bases and V by 1 base; bases with no gene match: 2. The CDR3 has 14 residues. Germline values: CDR1 MNHEY, CDR2 SVGAGI. This CDR3 reads CASSYYTGEETQYF. The DNA for the CDR3 is TGTGCCAGCAGTTACTACACAGGGGAAGAGACCCAGTACTTC.

The V and J genes are TRBV13 and TRBJ2-1; possibly TRBD2 for D (5 bases). The CDR3 has 13 amino acids. The V gene lost 8 bases and the J gene lost 4 bases, with 12 bases spanning the gap. The germline CDR1 and CDR2 sequences are PRHDT and FYEKMQ (reference sequence). In DNA, the CDR3 is TGTGCCAGCCGCGGTACTAGGTACAATGAGCAGTTCTTC. Its translation is CASRGTRYNEQFF.

CDR3 bases: TGTGCCAGCAGTTCGGACACCTACAATGAGCAGTTCTTC. It codes for CASSSDTYNEQFF. The chain links TRBV27 to TRBJ2-1; D perhaps matches TRBD1 (5 bases). This CDR3 is 13 amino acids long. V gave up 4 bases and J gave up 2 bases, with 6 bases separating them. The germline V gene encodes CDR1 MNHEY and CDR2 SMNVEV (reference sequence).

This clone was observed a handful of times. The chain couples TRBV4-2 to TRBJ2-7, with D unclear. There are 16 residues in the CDR3. CDR1 LGHNA and CDR2 YNFKEQ come from the germline V gene. The V end was cut by 5 bases, the J end by 0 bases, with 17 bases between. The CDR3 nucleotides are TGTGCCAGCAGCGAAGCGAACAGCTTGAGCTCCTACGAGCAGTACTTC. This codes for CASSEANSLSSYEQYF.

The chain employs TRBV2 and TRBJ1-4, with a tentative D call TRBD1 (6 bases). The CDR3 length is 16 residues. The germline CDR1 and CDR2 sequences are SNHLY and FYNNEI. Trimming took off 6 bases at V and 3 bases at J, with 17 bases between the two ends. In nucleotides, the CDR3 is TGTGCCAGCAGCCACGGGGGGCTAATCGCTAATGAAAAACTGTTTTTT. Translating it yields CASSHGGLIANEKLFF.

J is TRBJ2-1 and V is TRBV29-1, with D possibly matching TRBD1 (5 bases). Germline CDR1 is SQVTM and CDR2 is ANQGSEA. Trimming removed 3 bases from V and 4 bases from J, with 13 bases in between. This CDR3 has 14 residues. This CDR3 reads CSVDSVDTYNEQFF. The CDR3 DNA follows: TGCAGCGTTGACTCCGTGGACACTTACAATGAGCAGTTCTTC.

The CDR3 region is CASSLDRNNSPLHF. In DNA, the CDR3 is TGCGCCAGCAGCTTGGACAGGAATAATTCACCCCTCCACTTT. The J gene is TRBJ1-6, the V gene TRBV5-1; D might be TRBD1 (5 bases). This CDR3 has 14 residues. Germline assignment: CDR1 SGHRS and CDR2 YFSETQ. V lost 0 bases, J lost 5 bases, and 6 bases lay in between.

J is TRBJ2-3 and V is TRBV5-1; 9 nucleotides align to TRBD2. J gave up 3 bases and V 0 bases, and 8 bases lay outside the gene matches. Germline V gene sequence: CDR1 SGHRS, CDR2 YFSETQ. This CDR3 spans 17 amino acids. CDR3 sequence: CASSLVRAGGPTDTQYF. DNA for the CDR3: TGCGCCAGCAGCTTGGTTCGGGCGGGAGGGCCGACAGATACGCAGTATTTT.

This chain connects TRBV9 to TRBJ2-3; a weak D match, TRBD2 (5 bases). The ends were cut back, 2 bases at V and 2 bases at J, with 12 bases in the middle. Germline values: CDR1 SGDLS, CDR2 YYNGEE. CDR3 length: 15 amino acids. The CDR3 region is CASSVAPTTTDTQYF. The CDR3 bases are TGTGCCAGCAGCGTCGCCCCGACTACCACAGATACGCAGTATTTT.